The clone carrying this TCR beta chain was observed a handful of times. Its matching antigen is unknown. This CDR3 comprises 17 residues. V dropped 7 bases and J dropped 6; count of bases not matched to a gene: 13. Germline CDR1 and CDR2: SGHTA and FQGNSA. This sample was taken from a study of T cell responses to AZD1222 COVID-19 vaccine. Assay: immunoSEQ multiplex PCR; the TCRdb copy retains only in-frame clones and omits some. This table holds some 170,000 clones, 70% to 90% found once. Study-wide results and caveats: Two AZD1222 administrations were followed by greater Spike-specific TCR breadth and depth. A mostly white British donor set with more females was recruited, and clonal diversity was possibly underestimated.

This receptor was obtained from an adult who received the MenACWY meningococcal vaccine as a control. The chain recombines TRBV7-2 with TRBJ2-1, with 12 bases identical to TRBD2. Sequencing used peripheral blood, obtained 28 days after the second dose of the MenACWY control vaccine. The CDR3 loop is CASNAQTGLAGVNEQFF. The CDR3 region has the DNA TGTGCCAGCAACGCACAAACGGGACTAGCGGGTGTCAATGAGCAGTTCTTC. The full variable domain, completed using reference TRBV7-2 and TRBJ2-1, is GAGVSQSPSNKVTEKGKDVELRCDPISGHTALYWYRQSLGQGLEFLIYFQGNSAPDKSGLPSDRFSAERTGGSVSTLTIQRTQQEDSAVYLCASNAQTGLAGVNEQFFGPGTRLTVL.